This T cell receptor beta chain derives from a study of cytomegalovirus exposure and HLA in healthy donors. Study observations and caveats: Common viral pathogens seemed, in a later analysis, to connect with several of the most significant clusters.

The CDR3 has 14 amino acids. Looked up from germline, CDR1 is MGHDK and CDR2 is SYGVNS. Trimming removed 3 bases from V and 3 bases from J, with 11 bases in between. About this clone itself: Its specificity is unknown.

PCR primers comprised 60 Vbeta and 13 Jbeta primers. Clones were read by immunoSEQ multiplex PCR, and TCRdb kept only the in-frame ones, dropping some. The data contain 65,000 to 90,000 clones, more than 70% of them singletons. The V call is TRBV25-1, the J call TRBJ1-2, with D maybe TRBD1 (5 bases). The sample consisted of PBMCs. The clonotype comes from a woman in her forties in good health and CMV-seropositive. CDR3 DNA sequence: TGTGCCAGCAGTGATCGAACAGGCCACTATGGCTACACCTTC. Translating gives CASSDRTGHYGYTF.